This T cell receptor beta chain was obtained from a study of T cell responses to AZD1222 COVID-19 vaccine (dated by TCRdb to the early 2020s). About the study as a whole: TCR sequencing was performed for over 230 trial participants, of whom about 200 were given two doses of AZD1222 and around 25 were given two doses of MenACWY control vaccine. Enrollment into the trials was organized by age into subgroups of 18-55, 56-69 and 70-plus years, and those subgroups contained about 150, 27 and 61 TCR-sequenced participants, respectively.

The CDR3 regions of human TCRbeta chains were analyzed by immunosequencing. For the original study's pipeline: Repertoire TCRs were checked for matches against a reference library of SARS-CoV-2-specific TCRs that had been generated using the MIRA antigen-specificity platform. Breadth meant the fraction of unique TCRs that were SARS-CoV-2-associated, whereas depth meant the fraction of total T cells that were SARS-CoV-2-associated. Using the MIRA data, every spike-specific TCR was mapped to the spike region that the TCR reacted to and assigned to either a CD4 or a CD8 class. Log10-transformed breadth and depth values were compared by one-way ANOVA with Sidak's multiple comparisons tests. TCRdb retrieved this table from immuneACCESS and kept in-frame rearrangements only. Not all clones are present; in checked studies, unresolved V genes account for under half, and no reason is known for the remainder. V and J calls and clone size follow that table, whereas D and trimming were derived from the DNA. This sample gives around 99,000 clones in total; over 75% of them show up just once. Roughly 13% of the sample is in the top ten clones.

Summary of the overall study and its limitations: The 56-69-year group was small, and its depth increase did not reach significance, likely because of low power. No day 14 peak-response samples were available, so repertoires were characterized only after the peak T cell response. Nearly half of unique spike-specific TCRs reportedly recognized epitopes outside regions mutated in the B.1.351 and B.1.1.7 variants. Vaccine-associated CD4 TCRs spanned the whole spike protein, with dominant responses in regions 160-218 and 743-854. Most participants were white British and females outnumbered males, and the authors suggested that clonal diversity may have been underestimated. Conclusions about previously exposed vaccinees were limited because only six AZD1222 recipients were SARS-CoV-2 seropositive at baseline. Spike-specific TCR breadth and depth rose significantly after two AZD1222 doses compared with day 0 and with MenACWY recipients.

Turning to this clone: Its recognized antigen is unknown. Per-base quality was not reported, and no clone a single base away is much larger than it.

What the time point label conveys for this sample: baseline before first vaccination. In the paper's terms, the treatment or condition label means: meningococcal conjugate vaccine given as trial control. Vaccinee samples were obtained from the UK trials COV001 and COV002, which included a single-blind randomized controlled phase 2/3 trial of AZD1222 (ChAdOx1 nCoV-19) in healthy adults. For TCRbeta chain sequencing, PBMC samples from trial participants were taken at day 0 and at day 28 after the second dose. Looking up the germline V gene yields CDR1 SGHVS and CDR2 FNYEAQ. V is trimmed back by 10 bases and J by 5 bases, and the junction contains 13 bases that no gene match accounts for. From cysteine to phenylalanine, the CDR3 is 17 amino acids long. Just the 51-base CDR3 DNA is kept, in frame starting at base 1.

This TCR was sampled from an adult in good health. Material: peripheral blood, obtained on day 0 of MenACWY control vaccination. The rearranged chain carries TRBV7-6 and TRBJ2-2; 13 junctional bases match TRBD2. The sequence in DNA is TGTGCCACTGACGGGAGACTAGCGGGAGGCGGTACCGGGGAGCTGTTTTTT. This translates into CATDGRLAGGGTGELFF.